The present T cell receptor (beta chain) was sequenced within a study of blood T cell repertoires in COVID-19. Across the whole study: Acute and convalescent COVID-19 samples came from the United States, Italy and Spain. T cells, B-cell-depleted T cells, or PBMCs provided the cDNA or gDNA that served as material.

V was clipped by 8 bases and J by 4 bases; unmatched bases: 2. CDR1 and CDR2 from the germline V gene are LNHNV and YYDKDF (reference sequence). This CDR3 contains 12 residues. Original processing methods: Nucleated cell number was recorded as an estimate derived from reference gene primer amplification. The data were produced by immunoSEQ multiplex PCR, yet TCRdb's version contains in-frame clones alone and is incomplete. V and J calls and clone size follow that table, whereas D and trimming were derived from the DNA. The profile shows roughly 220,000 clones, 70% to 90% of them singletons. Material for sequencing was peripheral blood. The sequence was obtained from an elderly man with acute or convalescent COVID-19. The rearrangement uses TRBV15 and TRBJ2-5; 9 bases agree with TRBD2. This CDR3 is CATGGRGETQYF. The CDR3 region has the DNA TGTGCCACCGGCGGGAGGGGAGAGACCCAGTACTTC.